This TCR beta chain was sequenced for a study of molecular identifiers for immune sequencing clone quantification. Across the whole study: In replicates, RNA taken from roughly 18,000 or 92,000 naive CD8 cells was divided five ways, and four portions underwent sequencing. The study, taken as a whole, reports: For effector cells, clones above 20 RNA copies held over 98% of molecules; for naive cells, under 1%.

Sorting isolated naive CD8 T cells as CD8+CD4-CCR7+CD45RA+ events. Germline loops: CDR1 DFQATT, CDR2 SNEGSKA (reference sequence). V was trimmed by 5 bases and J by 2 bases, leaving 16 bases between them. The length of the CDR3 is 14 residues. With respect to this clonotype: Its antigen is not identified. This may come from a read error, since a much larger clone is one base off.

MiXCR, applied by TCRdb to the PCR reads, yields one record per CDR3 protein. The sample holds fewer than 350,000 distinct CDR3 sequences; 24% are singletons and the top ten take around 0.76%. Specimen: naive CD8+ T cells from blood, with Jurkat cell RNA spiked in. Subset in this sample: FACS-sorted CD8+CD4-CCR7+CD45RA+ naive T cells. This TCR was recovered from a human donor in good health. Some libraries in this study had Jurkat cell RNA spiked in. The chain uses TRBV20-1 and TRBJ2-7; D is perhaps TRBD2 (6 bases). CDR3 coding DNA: TGCAGTGCTGTAGGTCGGGAGACAGCCTACGAGCAGTACTTC. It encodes CSAVGRETAYEQYF.